The rows below give T cell receptor beta chains drawn from one sample of a study of blood T cell repertoires in COVID-19. Profiled with immunoSEQ multiplex PCR; TCRdb holds only in-frame clones, not every one. The sample lists roughly 100,000 clones, 70% to 90% occurring once. Sequenced: peripheral blood. The receptors shown here come from a man in his fifties or sixties with active or convalescent COVID-19. Each CDR3 is given with its conserved first and last residue. A D gene is named only where the DNA matches it firmly. Size values are once, few and many counts, or a class for expanded clones, and some rows have none.

CDR3 length,J gene,D gene,clone size,V gene,CDR3 protein,CDR3 DNA
14,TRBJ1-2,TRBD1,-,TRBV9,CASSVEGAPYGYTF,TGTGCCAGCAGCGTAGAGGGGGCTCCCTATGGCTACACCTTC
14,TRBJ1-1,TRBD1,-,TRBV5-1,CASSGGQGGTEAFF,TGCGCCAGCAGCGGGGGACAGGGAGGCACTGAAGCTTTCTTT
15,TRBJ2-2,TRBD2,few,TRBV11-2,CASSLGLAGTGELFF,TGTGCCAGCAGCTTGGGACTAGCGGGGACCGGGGAGCTGTTTTTT
16,TRBJ2-1,-,-,TRBV19,CASKEGALPGYNEQFF,TGTGCCAGTAAGGAGGGGGCTTTACCAGGGTACAATGAGCAGTTCTTC
14,TRBJ2-1,-,-,TRBV10-1,CASSETGSYNEQFF,TGCGCCAGCAGTGAGACAGGGTCCTACAATGAGCAGTTCTTC
13,TRBJ2-7,TRBD1,-,TRBV5-1,CASSIGGPNEQYF,TGCGCCAGCAGCATAGGGGGCCCGAACGAGCAGTACTTC
16,TRBJ1-4,-,few,TRBV5-1,CASSGAVSSTNEKLFF,TGCGCCAGCAGTGGAGCCGTGAGTTCAACTAATGAAAAACTGTTTTTT
17,TRBJ1-6,TRBD1,-,TRBV2,CASKGTGGPVANSPLHF,TGTGCCAGCAAAGGGACAGGGGGCCCGGTGGCTAATTCACCCCTCCACTTT
16,TRBJ2-5,TRBD2,once,TRBV6-5,CASSYSTSTTQETQYF,TGTGCCAGCAGTTACTCGACTAGCACAACCCAAGAGACCCAGTACTTC
14,TRBJ2-5,-,-,TRBV4-3,CASSQETFQETQYF,TGCGCCAGCAGCCAAGAGACATTCCAAGAGACCCAGTACTTC
12,TRBJ2-1,-,-,TRBV11-2,CASSLVMNEQFF,TGTGCCAGCAGCTTAGTTATGAATGAGCAGTTCTTC
14,TRBJ2-3,-,-,TRBV10-3,CAISVRRGTDTQYF,TGTGCCATCAGTGTTCGGCGGGGCACAGATACGCAGTATTTT
15,TRBJ1-1,-,-,TRBV5-5,CASSLQDAVGTEAFF,TGTGCCAGCAGCTTACAGGACGCGGTGGGAACTGAAGCTTTCTTT
16,TRBJ2-5,TRBD2,-,TRBV18,CASSPFSGANQETQYF,TGTGCCAGCTCACCGTTTAGCGGGGCAAACCAAGAGACCCAGTACTTC
12,TRBJ1-4,-,-,TRBV27,CASSPLNEKLFF,TGTGCCAGCAGCCCCCTAAATGAAAAACTGTTTTTT
15,TRBJ1-2,TRBD1,-,TRBV2,CASSSRQGGGYGYTF,TGTGCCAGCAGCTCCCGACAGGGCGGCGGCTATGGCTACACCTTC
15,TRBJ2-2,-,-,TRBV5-1,CASSYSGQNTGELFF,TGCGCCAGCAGCTACTCGGGACAGAACACCGGGGAGCTGTTTTTT
17,TRBJ2-5,-,-,TRBV5-1,CASSPPTSRGQEETQYF,TGCGCCAGCAGCCCCCCGACTAGCAGGGGGCAGGAGGAGACCCAGTACTTC
16,TRBJ1-2,-,-,TRBV9,CASSVVAMIQGDGYTF,TGTGCCAGCAGCGTAGTGGCAATGATACAGGGTGATGGCTACACCTTC
15,TRBJ1-4,-,few,TRBV7-9,CASSYPGGGNEKLFF,TGTGCCAGCAGCTACCCGGGAGGGGGTAATGAAAAACTGTTTTTT
15,TRBJ1-5,TRBD1,-,TRBV18,CASSPQGDRNQPQHF,TGTGCCAGCTCACCACAGGGGGACAGAAATCAGCCCCAGCATTTT
14,TRBJ1-1,TRBD1,-,TRBV2,CASSETGTNTEAFF,TGTGCCAGCAGTGAGACAGGGACGAACACTGAAGCTTTCTTT
14,TRBJ2-5,-,-,TRBV5-1,CASSLSPGKETQYF,TGCGCCAGCAGTCTGAGCCCAGGGAAGGAGACCCAGTACTTC
14,TRBJ1-4,TRBD1,-,TRBV28,CASSTTGVGEKLFF,TGTGCCAGCAGCACTACAGGGGTAGGGGAAAAACTGTTTTTT
16,TRBJ1-1,-,-,TRBV19,CKDGLTGEMMNTEAFF,TGTAAAGACGGGCTGACAGGAGAAATGATGAACACTGAAGCTTTCTTT
16,TRBJ2-1,TRBD1,-,TRBV5-1,CASSLGSTGEVNEQFF,TGCGCCAGCAGCTTGGGATCAACAGGGGAAGTAAATGAGCAGTTCTTC
15,TRBJ2-7,-,once,TRBV28,CASSPGTLTAYEQYF,TGTGCCAGCAGTCCTGGGACACTAACCGCCTACGAGCAGTACTTC
14,TRBJ1-6,-,few,TRBV3-1/TRBV3-2,CASSQGGDNSPLHF,TGTGCCAGCAGCCAAGGCGGGGATAATTCACCCCTCCACTTT
14,TRBJ2-7,TRBD2,few,TRBV28,CASIASGGSYEQYF,TGTGCCAGCATCGCCAGCGGGGGCTCCTACGAGCAGTACTTC
15,TRBJ1-1,-,-,TRBV28,CASTGTTSMNTEAFF,TGTGCCAGCACCGGGACAACCTCCATGAACACTGAAGCTTTCTTT
14,TRBJ1-1,TRBD1,-,TRBV18,CASSGQGKNTEAFF,TGTGCCAGCTCTGGACAGGGGAAGAACACTGAAGCTTTCTTT
17,TRBJ2-3,TRBD1,-,TRBV19,CASSRPLGQGEADTQYF,TGTGCCAGTAGTAGGCCCCTCGGACAGGGGGAAGCAGATACGCAGTATTTT
16,TRBJ1-6,TRBD1,many,TRBV5-8,CASSLSDQGDNSPLHF,TGTGCCAGCAGCTTATCGGACCAGGGGGATAATTCACCCCTCCACTTT
14,TRBJ2-3,TRBD2,-,TRBV30,CAWSVSLAGDTQYF,TGTGCCTGGAGTGTAAGCCTAGCGGGGGATACGCAGTATTTT
14,TRBJ2-5,TRBD2,-,TRBV19,CASSIGTSRETQYF,TGTGCCAGTAGTATAGGGACTAGCCGAGAGACCCAGTACTTC
12,TRBJ1-5,-,-,TRBV28,CASTLPGQPQHF,TGTGCCAGCACCCTACCGGGTCAGCCCCAGCATTTT
24,TRBJ2-3,TRBD1,-,TRBV28,CASSLPLTGMGPSGTPASTDTQYF,TGTGCCAGCAGTTTACCTTTGACAGGGATGGGTCCGAGCGGAACCCCAGCTAGCACAGATACGCAGTATTTT
13,TRBJ2-1,-,-,TRBV7-2,CASSIQHDNEQFF,TGTGCCAGCAGCATCCAACACGACAATGAGCAGTTCTTC
13,TRBJ1-5,-,once,TRBV28,CASRQTSNQPQHF,TGTGCCAGCAGGCAGACAAGCAATCAGCCCCAGCATTTT
12,TRBJ1-3,-,-,TRBV10-1,CASTGNGNTIYF,TGCGCCAGCACGGGAAATGGAAACACCATATATTTT
14,TRBJ1-1,-,few,TRBV5-1,CASSLGVGDTEAFF,TGCGCCAGCAGCTTGGGGGTAGGGGACACTGAAGCTTTCTTT